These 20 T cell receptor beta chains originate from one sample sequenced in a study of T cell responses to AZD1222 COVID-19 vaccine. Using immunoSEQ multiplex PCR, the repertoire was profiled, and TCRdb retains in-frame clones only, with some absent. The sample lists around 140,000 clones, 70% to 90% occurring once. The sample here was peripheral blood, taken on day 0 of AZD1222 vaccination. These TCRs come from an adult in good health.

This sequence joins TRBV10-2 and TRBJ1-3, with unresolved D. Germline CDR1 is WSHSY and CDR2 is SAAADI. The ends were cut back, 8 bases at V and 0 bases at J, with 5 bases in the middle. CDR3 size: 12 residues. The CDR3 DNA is TGCGCCAGCGCCCCCTCTGGAAACACCATATATTTT. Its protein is CASAPSGNTIYF.

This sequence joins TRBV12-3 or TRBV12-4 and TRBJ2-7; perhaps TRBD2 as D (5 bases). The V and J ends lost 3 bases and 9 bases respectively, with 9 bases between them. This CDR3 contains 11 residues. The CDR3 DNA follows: TGTGCCAGCAGTTTCGGCAGCGGGCAGTACTTC. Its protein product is CASSFGSGQYF.

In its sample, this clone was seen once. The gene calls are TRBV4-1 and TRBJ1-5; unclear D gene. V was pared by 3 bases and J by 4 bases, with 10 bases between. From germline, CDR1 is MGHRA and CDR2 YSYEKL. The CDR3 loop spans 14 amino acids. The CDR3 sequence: CASSHPGSNQPQHF. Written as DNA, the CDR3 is TGCGCCAGCAGCCACCCCGGGAGTAATCAGCCCCAGCATTTT.

The CDR3 sequence: CASSLGQGPHEQYF. The CDR3 DNA follows: TGTGCCAGCAGTTTAGGCCAGGGCCCCCACGAGCAGTACTTC. V gene TRBV28 combines with J gene TRBJ2-7, with D possibly TRBD1 on 5 matching bases. Germline V CDR1 and CDR2: MDHEN, SYDVKM. This CDR3 has 14 amino acids. Deletions cut 2 bases from V and 5 bases from J, with 13 bases between.

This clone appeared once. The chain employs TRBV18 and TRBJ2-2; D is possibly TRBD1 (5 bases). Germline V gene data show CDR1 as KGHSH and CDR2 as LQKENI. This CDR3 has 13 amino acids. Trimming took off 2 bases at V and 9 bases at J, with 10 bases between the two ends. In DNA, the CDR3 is TGTGCCAGCTCACCAGGCAGGGAACGGGAGCTGTTTTTT. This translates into CASSPGRERELFF.

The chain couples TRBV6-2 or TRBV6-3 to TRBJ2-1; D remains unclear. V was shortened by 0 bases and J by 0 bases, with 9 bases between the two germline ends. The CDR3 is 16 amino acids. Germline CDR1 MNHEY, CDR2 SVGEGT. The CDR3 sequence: CASSYSGPSSYNEQFF. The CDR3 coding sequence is TGTGCCAGCAGTTACTCCGGGCCCAGCTCCTACAATGAGCAGTTCTTC.

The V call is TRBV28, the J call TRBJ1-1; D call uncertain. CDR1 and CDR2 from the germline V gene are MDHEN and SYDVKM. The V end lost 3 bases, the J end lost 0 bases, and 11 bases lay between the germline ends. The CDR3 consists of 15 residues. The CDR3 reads CASSLPPVMNTEAFF. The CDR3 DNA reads TGTGCCAGCAGTTTGCCCCCAGTGATGAACACTGAAGCTTTCTTT.

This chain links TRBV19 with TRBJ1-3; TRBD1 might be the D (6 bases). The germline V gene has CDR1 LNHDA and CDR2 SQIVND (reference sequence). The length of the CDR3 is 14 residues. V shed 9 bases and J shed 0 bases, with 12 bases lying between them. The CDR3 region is CASTGQSSGNTIYF. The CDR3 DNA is TGTGCCAGCACCGGACAGTCCTCTGGAAACACCATATATTTT.

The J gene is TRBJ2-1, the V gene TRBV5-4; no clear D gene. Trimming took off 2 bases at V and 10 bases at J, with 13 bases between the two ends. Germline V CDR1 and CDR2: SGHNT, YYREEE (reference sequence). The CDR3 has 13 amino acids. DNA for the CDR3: TGTGCCAGCAGCTTAAGTGGTAGGGCCGAGCAGTTCTTC. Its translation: CASSLSGRAEQFF. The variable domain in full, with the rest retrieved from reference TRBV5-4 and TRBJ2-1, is ETGVTQSPTHLIKTRGQQVTLRCSSQSGHNTVSWYQQALGQGPQFIFQYYREEENGRGNFPPRFSGLQFPNYSSELNVNALELDDSALYLCASSLSGRAEQFFGPGTRLTVL.

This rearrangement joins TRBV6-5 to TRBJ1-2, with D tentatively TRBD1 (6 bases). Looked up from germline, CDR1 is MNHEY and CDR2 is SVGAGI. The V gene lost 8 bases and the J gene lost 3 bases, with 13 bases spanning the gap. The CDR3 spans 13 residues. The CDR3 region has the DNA TGTGCCAGCCGAACGGGGGGGCACTATGGCTACACCTTC. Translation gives CASRTGGHYGYTF.

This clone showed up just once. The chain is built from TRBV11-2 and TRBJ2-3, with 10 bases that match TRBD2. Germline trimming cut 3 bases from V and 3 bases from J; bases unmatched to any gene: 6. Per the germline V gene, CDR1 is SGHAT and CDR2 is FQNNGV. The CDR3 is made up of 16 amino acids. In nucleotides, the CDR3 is TGTGCCAGCAGCTTCTCTAGCGGGAGACGGACAGATACGCAGTATTTT. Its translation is CASSFSSGRRTDTQYF. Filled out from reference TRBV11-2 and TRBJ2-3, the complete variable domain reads EAGVAQSPRYKIIEKRQSVAFWCNPISGHATLYWYQQILGQGPKLLIQFQNNGVVDDSQLPKDRFSAERLKGVDSTLKIQPAKLEDSAVYLCASSFSSGRRTDTQYFGPGTRLTVL.

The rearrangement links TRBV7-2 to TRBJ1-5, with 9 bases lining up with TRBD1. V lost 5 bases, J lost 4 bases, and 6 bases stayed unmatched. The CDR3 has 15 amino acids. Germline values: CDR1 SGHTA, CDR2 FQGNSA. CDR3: CASSPTGGANQPQHF. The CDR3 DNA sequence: TGTGCCAGCAGCCCCACAGGGGGCGCAAATCAGCCCCAGCATTTT.

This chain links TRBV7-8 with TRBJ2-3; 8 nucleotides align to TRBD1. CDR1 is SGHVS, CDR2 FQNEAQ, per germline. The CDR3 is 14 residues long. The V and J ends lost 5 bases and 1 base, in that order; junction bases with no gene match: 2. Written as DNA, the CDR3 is TGTGCCAGCAGCCCACAGGGGGGCACAGATACGCAGTATTTT. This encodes CASSPQGGTDTQYF.

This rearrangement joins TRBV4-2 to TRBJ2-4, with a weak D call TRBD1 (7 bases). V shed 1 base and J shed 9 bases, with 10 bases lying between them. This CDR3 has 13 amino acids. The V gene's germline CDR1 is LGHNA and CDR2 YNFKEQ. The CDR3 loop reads CASSQARGAIQYF. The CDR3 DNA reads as TGTGCCAGCAGCCAAGCCAGGGGGGCCATTCAGTACTTC.

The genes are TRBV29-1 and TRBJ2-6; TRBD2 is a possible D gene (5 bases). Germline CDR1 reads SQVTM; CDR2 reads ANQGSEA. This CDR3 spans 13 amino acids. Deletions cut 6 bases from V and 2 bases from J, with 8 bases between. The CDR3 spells CSVDGTGANVLTF. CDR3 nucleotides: TGCAGCGTCGACGGGACTGGGGCCAACGTCCTGACTTTC.

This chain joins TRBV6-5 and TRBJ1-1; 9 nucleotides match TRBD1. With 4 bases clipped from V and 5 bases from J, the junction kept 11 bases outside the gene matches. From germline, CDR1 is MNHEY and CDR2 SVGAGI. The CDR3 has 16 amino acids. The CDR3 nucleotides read TGTGCCAGCAGTTCCGTGGGACAGGGAAGAGGTACTGAAGCTTTCTTT. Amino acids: CASSSVGQGRGTEAFF.

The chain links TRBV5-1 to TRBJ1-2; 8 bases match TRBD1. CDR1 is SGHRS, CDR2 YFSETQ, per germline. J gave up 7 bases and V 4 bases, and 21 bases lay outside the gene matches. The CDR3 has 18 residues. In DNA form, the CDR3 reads TGCGCCAGCAGCAGAGGACAGGGCGGGGGGCGGCAGGTATTTGGCTACACCTTC. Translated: CASSRGQGGGRQVFGYTF.

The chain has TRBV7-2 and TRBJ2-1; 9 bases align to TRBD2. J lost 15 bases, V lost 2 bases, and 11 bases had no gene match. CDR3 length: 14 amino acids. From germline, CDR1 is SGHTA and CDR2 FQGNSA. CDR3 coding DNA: TGTGCCAGCAGCTTACAGGGTTCTAGCGGGATGCCGTTCTTC. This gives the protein CASSLQGSSGMPFF.

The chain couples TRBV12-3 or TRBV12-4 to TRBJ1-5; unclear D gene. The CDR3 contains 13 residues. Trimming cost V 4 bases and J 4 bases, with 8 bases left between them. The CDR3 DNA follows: TGTGCCAGCAGTTCCCAGCGGAATCAGCCCCAGCATTTT. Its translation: CASSSQRNQPQHF.

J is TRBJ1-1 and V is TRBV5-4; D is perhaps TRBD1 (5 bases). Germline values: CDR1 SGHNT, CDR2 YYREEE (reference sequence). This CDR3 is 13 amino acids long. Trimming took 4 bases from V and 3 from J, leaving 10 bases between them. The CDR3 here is CASSVEGHTEAFF. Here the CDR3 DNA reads TGTGCCAGCAGCGTCGAGGGGCACACTGAAGCTTTCTTT. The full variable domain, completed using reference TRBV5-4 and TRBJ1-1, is ETGVTQSPTHLIKTRGQQVTLRCSSQSGHNTVSWYQQALGQGPQFIFQYYREEENGRGNFPPRFSGLQFPNYSSELNVNALELDDSALYLCASSVEGHTEAFFGQGTRLTVV.